Listed below are T cell receptor beta chains from one sample, sequenced in a study of shared clonotypes between healthy human individuals. TCRdb keeps only in-frame clones here, not all; method: immunoSEQ multiplex PCR. The sample holds about 2.2 million clones, around 93% seen once. The sequenced material came from naive CD8+ T cells from PBMCs. These receptors all stem from a man aged 18-30 years in good health. Some clones in this sample may be carry-over from other donors' samples. The CDR3 runs from the conserved cysteine through the conserved F or W. A D gene is named only where the DNA matches it firmly. Rows may omit the clone size; those that give it use once, few, many or a size class.

DNA	CDR3	D	size	V	J
TGTGCCAGCAGCCCCCCGGGAGGAGAACCTTTCTTT	CASSPPGGEPFF	-	few	TRBV7-9	TRBJ1-1
TGTGCCAGCAGTTTGTTAGGGGAACGAGGTCAGCCCCAGCATTTT	CASSLLGERGQPQHF	-	-	TRBV27	TRBJ1-5
TGTGCCAGCAACCGGGGGAACACTGAAGCTTTCTTT	CASNRGNTEAFF	-	-	TRBV11-1	TRBJ1-1
TGCAGCGTTGGGGGGGGACGAGCTAACTATGGCTACACCTTC	CSVGGGRANYGYTF	-	-	TRBV29-1	TRBJ1-2
TGCGCCAGCAGCCAGACTAGTTACTACGAGCAGTACTTC	CASSQTSYYEQYF	-	once	TRBV5-1	TRBJ2-7
TGTGCCAGTAGTAGGCCAGGGGAATTCAATCAGCCCCAGCATTTT	CASSRPGEFNQPQHF	-	-	TRBV19	TRBJ1-5
TGTGCCAGCAGTTTGCTAGGTTCGGCCTACACTGAAGCTTTCTTT	CASSLLGSAYTEAFF	-	-	TRBV27	TRBJ1-1
TGTGCCAGCAGTGAATACGGGTCTGGAAACACCATATATTTT	CASSEYGSGNTIYF	-	-	TRBV6-1	TRBJ1-3
TGTGCCAGCAGTTACACAGCATCAACCTACGAGCAGTACTTC	CASSYTASTYEQYF	-	-	TRBV28	TRBJ2-7
TGTGCCAGCAGTCCCCTTATCCGGACTAGCGGGAGAGATATATACGATGAGCAGTTCTTC	CASSPLIRTSGRDIYDEQFF	TRBD2	-	TRBV28	TRBJ2-1
TGTGCCAGCAGCTTTTCGGGACAGCGAAAGGGGGCCGGGGAGCTGTTTTTT	CASSFSGQRKGAGELFF	TRBD1	once	TRBV7-9	TRBJ2-2
TGTGCCAGCAGCTTTCTCAGGGCTACTCTCGATTCTGGAAACACCATATATTTT	CASSFLRATLDSGNTIYF	-	-	TRBV5-6	TRBJ1-3
TGTGCCAGCAGTATATACAGGGGATCGCCCTACGAGCAGTACTTC	CASSIYRGSPYEQYF	TRBD1	-	TRBV28	TRBJ2-7
TGCGCCAGCAGTGAGTCTATGTCCGGGACAGGGGATGGCTACACCTTC	CASSESMSGTGDGYTF	TRBD1	-	TRBV10-2	TRBJ1-2
TGTGCCAGCAGCTCCCAGAACGCTGGATGGGAGACCCAGTACTTC	CASSSQNAGWETQYF	-	-	TRBV11-2	TRBJ2-5
TGTGCCAGCAGCCCCTCGGTACCCGAGCAGTACTTC	CASSPSVPEQYF	-	-	TRBV7-9	TRBJ2-7
TGTGCCAGTAGTATCGGGACAGGCTCGTTGTCCTACGAGCAGTACTTC	CASSIGTGSLSYEQYF	TRBD1	-	TRBV19	TRBJ2-7
TGTGCCAGCAGCTTATGGGGAGTGGTACAGGTCACAGATACGCAGTATTTT	CASSLWGVVQVTDTQYF	-	-	TRBV11-2	TRBJ2-3
TGTGCCTGGAGTGTAGTAGCGGGATTTGAGCAGTTCTTC	CAWSVVAGFEQFF	TRBD2	-	TRBV30	TRBJ2-1
TGCGCCAGCAGCCAAACCCCGGGACCTTCCTACGAGCAGTACTTC	CASSQTPGPSYEQYF	-	once	TRBV4-1	TRBJ2-7
TGTGCCAGTAGCCCTGGCATATTCAACTATGGCTACACCTTC	CASSPGIFNYGYTF	-	-	TRBV19	TRBJ1-2
TGTGCCATCGGTCGGGATAGCTCCTACGAGCAGTACTTC	CAIGRDSSYEQYF	-	-	TRBV10-3	TRBJ2-7
TGTGCCAGCAGTGAACTACCGGGACAGTACTACGAGCAGTACTTC	CASSELPGQYYEQYF	TRBD1	once	TRBV6-1	TRBJ2-7
TGTGCCAGCAGCTTAGGGACTAAGGAGGCAGATACGCAGTATTTT	CASSLGTKEADTQYF	-	-	TRBV7-8	TRBJ2-3
TGTGCCAGCAGTTGGCAGGGGTGGGACGAGCAGTACTTC	CASSWQGWDEQYF	-	-	TRBV27	TRBJ2-7
TGTGCCAGCAGCTTGGGGCAAGGGACGGTTGAAAAACTGTTTTTT	CASSLGQGTVEKLFF	-	-	TRBV7-9	TRBJ1-4
TGTGCCAGCAGTCCATTCAGGCCCTGGGGGAGTTCTACCGGGGCCAACGTCCTGACTTTC	CASSPFRPWGSSTGANVLTF	-	-	TRBV28	TRBJ2-6
TGCGCCAGCAGCCAAGATGGCCCCTGGAACTCACCCCTCCACTTT	CASSQDGPWNSPLHF	-	-	TRBV4-3	TRBJ1-6
TGTGCCAGCAGCTTTCTATTGGGGGCAGGGAGCCACGAGCAGTACTTC	CASSFLLGAGSHEQYF	-	-	TRBV5-5	TRBJ2-7
TGTGCCAGCACGGCCAGAACGCCCTACAATGAGCAGTTCTTC	CASTARTPYNEQFF	-	-	TRBV5-4	TRBJ2-1
TGTGCCACCAGCAGAGATCGGCAGAACACTGAAGCTTTCTTT	CATSRDRQNTEAFF	-	-	TRBV15	TRBJ1-1
TGTGCCAGCGGGCTGGGGGCAGATACGCAGTATTTT	CASGLGADTQYF	-	-	TRBV7-9	TRBJ2-3
TGTGCCAGCAGCTTTAATGAAGATGTTTTTGGTCTCCGCAATGAGCAGTTCTTC	CASSFNEDVFGLRNEQFF	-	-	TRBV7-8	TRBJ2-1
TGCGCCAGCAGCCAAGAGGTCCGGGGAGGGGAGCAGTACTTC	CASSQEVRGGEQYF	TRBD2	-	TRBV4-1	TRBJ2-5
TGTGCCAGTAGTTCGCGGGGGAGCCAAGAGACCCAGTACTTC	CASSSRGSQETQYF	TRBD2	-	TRBV19	TRBJ2-5
TGTGCCAGCAGCCCCCGGGGGGCTCAGCCCCAGCATTTT	CASSPRGAQPQHF	-	-	TRBV5-6	TRBJ1-5
TGTGCCAGCAGCCCTGGACAGGTTCTCAGGGACTACGAGCAGTACTTC	CASSPGQVLRDYEQYF	TRBD1	once	TRBV7-2	TRBJ2-7
TGTGCCAGCGGCGGATTAGAGGCGGGAGATACGCAGTATTTT	CASGGLEAGDTQYF	-	-	TRBV28	TRBJ2-3
TGTGCCAGCAGCCAGGGATACAGCTCCTACAATGAGCAGTTCTTC	CASSQGYSSYNEQFF	-	-	TRBV7-9	TRBJ2-1
TGTGCCAGCACGTACGCTTGGAATGAAGCTTTCTTT	CASTYAWNEAFF	-	-	TRBV28	TRBJ1-1
TGTGCCAGCAGCTTGCAGGGAAGCGAGCAGTACTTC	CASSLQGSEQYF	-	-	TRBV5-6	TRBJ2-7
TGTGCCAGCAGTGAAGCCCCTTGGGACAGGGCTGGGGCCAACGTCCTGACTTTC	CASSEAPWDRAGANVLTF	TRBD1	once	TRBV2	TRBJ2-6
TGTGCCAGCAGCCAAGAAGGGGCCAATGAGCAGTTCTTC	CASSQEGANEQFF	-	-	TRBV14	TRBJ2-1
TGTGCCAGCAGTTGGGGGCGTAGGACTGAAGCTTTCTTT	CASSWGRRTEAFF	-	-	TRBV27	TRBJ1-1
TGTGCCAGCAGTTTTGGTAGCACAGATACGCAGTATTTT	CASSFGSTDTQYF	-	-	TRBV27	TRBJ2-3
TGTGCCAGTAGTGGCCGGGACGGACCCTACGAGCAGTACTTC	CASSGRDGPYEQYF	-	-	TRBV19	TRBJ2-7
TGCAGCGCCCGGGCGTCCTACGAGCAGTACTTC	CSARASYEQYF	-	-	TRBV29-1	TRBJ2-7
TGTGCCAGTTCGCCCCTAGCGGCTTACAATGAGCAGTTCTTC	CASSPLAAYNEQFF	TRBD2	-	TRBV25-1	TRBJ2-1
TGTGCCAGCAGAGACCTTAGACTAATGAACACTGAAGCTTTCTTT	CASRDLRLMNTEAFF	-	-	TRBV2	TRBJ1-1
TGTGCCAGCAGCCCGTGGGACTCCCCCATCGAGCAGTACTTC	CASSPWDSPIEQYF	-	-	TRBV7-8	TRBJ2-7
TGCGCCAGCAGCTTGGAGCCCGCCTACGAGCAGTACTTC	CASSLEPAYEQYF	-	-	TRBV5-1	TRBJ2-7